Listed here are 18 T cell receptor beta chains from one sample, sequenced in a study of blood T cell repertoires in COVID-19. Assay: immunoSEQ multiplex PCR; the TCRdb copy retains only in-frame clones and omits some. The sample carries more than 150,000 clones, roughly nine tenths recorded once. The sequenced material came from PBMCs or T cells enriched from blood (not recorded which). These receptors originate from a woman aged 50 to 60 who had recovered from COVID-19.

The CDR3 loop is CASSLAWREGEQYF. The CDR3, as DNA: TGTGCCAGCAGCTTAGCCTGGCGGGAGGGCGAGCAGTACTTC. The chain links TRBV7-9 to TRBJ2-7; 9 nucleotides align to TRBD2. The CDR3 is 14 amino acids. J gave up 6 bases and V 0 bases, and 3 bases lay outside the gene matches. CDR1 and CDR2 (germline): SEHNR, FQNEAQ (reference sequence).

The CDR3 DNA reads TGTGCCAGCAGGCCGGGACAGGCATCGGGCACTGAAGCTTTCTTT. Residues: CASRPGQASGTEAFF. V is TRBV6-5 and J is TRBJ1-1; 8 positions match TRBD1. The CDR3 length is 15 residues. Germline loops: CDR1 MNHEY, CDR2 SVGAGI. V was clipped by 6 bases and J by 4 bases; unmatched bases: 10.

The chain joins TRBV28 to TRBJ1-1; perhaps TRBD1 as D (5 bases). Germline V lookup: CDR1 MDHEN, CDR2 SYDVKM. The CDR3 runs 15 residues. The V end lost 5 bases, the J end lost 1 base, and 14 bases lay between the germline ends. The CDR3 sequence: CASSPTGPRNTEAFF. DNA of the CDR3: TGTGCCAGCAGTCCAACAGGACCGCGGAACACTGAAGCTTTCTTT.

The gene calls are TRBV7-2 and TRBJ2-7; D not certain. V shed 1 base and J shed 2 bases, with 12 bases lying between them. The CDR3 is 15 residues long. CDR1 and CDR2 (germline): SGHTA, FQGNSA. Here the CDR3 DNA reads TGTGCCAGCAGCTTAGGGCAGGCGCCGACCTACGAGCAGTACTTC. Translated: CASSLGQAPTYEQYF.

V is TRBV7-9 and J is TRBJ2-7, with TRBD1 as a possible D gene (5 bases). Germline V gene lookup returns CDR1 SEHNR and CDR2 FQNEAQ (reference sequence). The CDR3 has 15 residues. Trimming pared 4 bases from V and 2 bases from J, leaving 15 bases between. CDR3 coding DNA: TGTGCCAGCAGCTCACATTCGACAGCTACCTACGAGCAGTACTTC. As protein: CASSSHSTATYEQYF. Looking up the rest from reference TRBV7-9 and TRBJ2-7 gives the full variable domain: DTGVSQNPRHKITKRGQNVTFRCDPISEHNRLYWYRQTLGQGPEFLTYFQNEAQLEKSRLLSDRFSAERPKGSFSTLEIQRTEQGDSAMYLCASSSHSTATYEQYFGPGTRLTVT.

J is TRBJ2-1 and V is TRBV5-1; D is undetermined. The CDR3 has 14 residues. Looked up from germline, CDR1 is SGHRS and CDR2 is YFSETQ. The ends were cut back, 1 base at V and 6 bases at J, with 11 bases in the middle. The CDR3 spells CASSLTPPSNEQFF. The CDR3, as DNA: TGCGCCAGCAGCTTGACTCCCCCGAGCAATGAGCAGTTCTTC.

V and J are TRBV11-2 and TRBJ1-2, with D possibly matching TRBD1 (5 bases). The CDR3 has 14 amino acids. In germline, CDR1 is SGHAT, CDR2 FQNNGV. Trimming removed 1 base at V and 7 bases at J, with 13 bases between. The CDR3 bases are TGTGCCAGCAGCTTAGTGGGGGGTCGGGCTGGCTACACCTTC. This sequence encodes CASSLVGGRAGYTF. Looking up the rest from reference TRBV11-2 and TRBJ1-2 gives the full variable domain: EAGVAQSPRYKIIEKRQSVAFWCNPISGHATLYWYQQILGQGPKLLIQFQNNGVVDDSQLPKDRFSAERLKGVDSTLKIQPAKLEDSAVYLCASSLVGGRAGYTFGSGTRLTVV.

The rearrangement uses TRBV5-6 and TRBJ2-1; 9 bases line up with TRBD2. This CDR3 comprises 15 residues. The V and J ends lost 4 bases and 7 bases, in that order; junction bases with no gene match: 9. Germline CDR1 SGHDT, CDR2 YYEEEE. The chain's CDR3 is CASSLGLAPRNEQFF. DNA for the CDR3: TGTGCCAGCAGCCTAGGACTAGCGCCCAGAAATGAGCAGTTCTTC.

The chain joins TRBV7-2 to TRBJ2-7; no definite D call. The CDR3 length is 13 residues. V gave up 0 bases and J gave up 0 bases, with 3 bases separating them. CDR1 is SGHTA and CDR2 is FQGNSA in the germline V gene. The CDR3 protein is CASSLAASYEQYF. In DNA form, the CDR3 reads TGTGCCAGCAGCTTAGCAGCCTCCTACGAGCAGTACTTC.

The rearrangement links TRBV18 to TRBJ2-7; 7 nucleotides line up with TRBD1. Germline loops: CDR1 KGHSH, CDR2 LQKENI. Trimming at V came to 4 bases and at J to 0 bases, leaving 6 bases not matched to a gene. This CDR3 is 15 amino acids long. CDR3 residues: CASSRTGTVSYEQYF. CDR3 sequence (DNA): TGTGCCAGCTCACGGACCGGGACAGTCTCCTACGAGCAGTACTTC.

The chain employs TRBV5-6 and TRBJ2-3; D is uncertain. V shed 0 bases and J shed 2 bases, with 7 bases lying between them. The CDR3 totals 14 residues. Germline values: CDR1 SGHDT, CDR2 YYEEEE. This CDR3 reads CASSLGRHTDTQYF. Written as DNA, the CDR3 is TGTGCCAGCAGCTTGGGGCGGCACACAGATACGCAGTATTTT. Filled out from reference TRBV5-6 and TRBJ2-3, the complete variable domain reads DAGVTQSPTHLIKTRGQQVTLRCSPKSGHDTVSWYQQALGQGPQFIFQYYEEEERQRGNFPDRFSGHQFPNYSSELNVNALLLGDSALYLCASSLGRHTDTQYFGPGTRLTVL.

The chain carries TRBV6-6 and TRBJ1-1; TRBD1 agrees at 9 bases. Germline CDR1 MNHNY, CDR2 SVGAGI (reference sequence). Trimming took 7 bases from V and 5 from J; bases not matched to a gene: 11. The CDR3 covers 15 residues. Here the CDR3 DNA reads TGTGCCAGCACCGACGGGGGACAGGGTGGGACTGAAGCTTTCTTT. Its translation is CASTDGGQGGTEAFF.

The V call is TRBV2, the J call TRBJ1-5; the match to TRBD1 covers 8 bases. Germline V gives CDR1 SNHLY, CDR2 FYNNEI. The CDR3 has 14 residues. V was clipped by 6 bases and J by 8 bases; unmatched bases: 9. In DNA, the CDR3 is TGTGCCAGCAGCGCGGACAGGGAGGTGGAGCCCCAGCATTTT. Residues: CASSADREVEPQHF.

The chain employs TRBV6-5 and TRBJ2-7; weak D call: TRBD1 (5 bases). V lost 6 bases and J 2 bases, leaving 14 bases between the germline ends. Germline V CDR1 and CDR2: MNHEY, SVGAGI. This CDR3 is 14 amino acids long. CDR3 coding DNA: TGTGCCAGCAGCCAACAGGAAGAGACCTACGAGCAGTACTTC. Translation gives CASSQQEETYEQYF.

A remark on this clone: Other DNA sequences in the sample encode the same CDR3. V gene TRBV28 combines with J gene TRBJ1-5; 7 positions agree with TRBD1. V gave up 4 bases and J gave up 2 bases; unmatched junction bases: 2. This CDR3 is built from 14 residues. The germline CDR1 and CDR2 sequences are MDHEN and SYDVKM. CDR3 DNA: TGTGCCAGCAGTTCAGGGGGAGGCAATCAGCCCCAGCATTTT. Protein product: CASSSGGGNQPQHF. Complete variable domain (other parts from reference TRBV28 and TRBJ1-5): DVKVTQSSRYLVKRTGEKVFLECVQDMDHENMFWYRQDPGLGLRLIYFSYDVKMKEKGDIPEGYSVSREKKERFSLILESASTNQTSMYLCASSSGGGNQPQHFGDGTRLSIL.

The gene calls are TRBV19 and TRBJ1-2; 8 nucleotides line up with TRBD1. The germline gives CDR1 LNHDA, CDR2 SQIVND (reference sequence). The CDR3 has 13 residues. Trimming cost V 5 bases and J 5 bases; bases outside gene matches: 4. CDR3 DNA: TGTGCCAGTAGTGCCGGACAGGGTTATGGCTACACCTTC. Protein sequence: CASSAGQGYGYTF. Full variable domain (outside the CDR3, taken from reference TRBV19 and TRBJ1-2): DGGITQSPKYLFRKEGQNVTLSCEQNLNHDAMYWYRQDPGQGLRLIYYSQIVNDFQKGDIAEGYSVSREKKESFPLTVTSAQKNPTAFYLCASSAGQGYGYTFGSGTRLTVV.

The rearrangement joins TRBV25-1 to TRBJ1-3, with 7 bases identical to TRBD1. Unmatched junction bases numbered 8, after V lost 6 bases and J lost 0 bases. CDR3 size: 16 residues. In germline, CDR1 is MGHDK, CDR2 SYGVNS. In DNA form, the CDR3 reads TGTGCCAGCAGCGGACAGGATCTATTCTCTGGAAACACCATATATTTT. This sequence encodes CASSGQDLFSGNTIYF.

The V call is TRBV4-1, the J call TRBJ2-2; 7 bases match TRBD1. The CDR3 has 16 amino acids. Germline CDR1 is MGHRA and CDR2 is YSYEKL. J lost 4 bases, V lost 2 bases, and 7 bases had no gene match. CDR3 amino acids: CASSQPRDSLTGELFF. The DNA of the CDR3 is TGCGCCAGCAGCCAACCCCGGGACAGCCTCACCGGGGAGCTGTTTTTT.